This TCR beta chain was documented in a study of regulatory T cells in long-lasting Graves disease. Many counts were recorded for this clonotype. Time point reported: persistent/refractory GD, antithyroid drugs over 5 years with positive TRAb. Preparation of the TCR library used RNA extracted from PBMCs. Roughly 9.5-milliliter peripheral blood samples went into EDTA tubes. The V gene's germline CDR1 is SEHNR and CDR2 FQNEAQ (reference sequence). Trimming shortened V by 6 bases and J by 5 bases, and 5 bases separated the two germline ends. The CDR3 has 12 amino acids. iRepertoire HTBI primers and Arm-PCR of CDR3 regions built TCR beta libraries. Using its own MiXCR run on the multiplex PCR reads, TCRdb lists one record per CDR3 protein. Found here are almost 350,000 distinct CDR3 sequences, about 20% of them singletons; the top ten hold over 25%.

The V call is TRBV7-9, the J call TRBJ1-6; D is unclear. This material consisted of peripheral blood mononuclear cells (PBMCs), taken when the disease was refractory, from a patient treated with antithyroid drugs. This receptor was taken from a female donor with Graves disease. Here the CDR3 DNA reads TGTGCCAGCAGTCTGGATAATTCACCCCTCCACTTT. It yields the protein CASSLDNSPLHF.